The T cell receptor (beta chain) described here comes from a study of blood T cell repertoires in COVID-19. Study overall: The United States, Italy and Spain provided the acute and convalescent COVID-19 samples. PBMCs, B-cell-depleted T cells, or T cells were the source of the cDNA or gDNA that made up the material.

The junction had 7 bases not matched to a gene; V was cut back by 5 bases and J by 5 bases. Per the germline V gene, CDR1 is WSHSY and CDR2 is SAAADI. CDR3 size: 15 residues. Original data processing: Cell counts per sample came from amplifying reference gene primers. Here immunoSEQ multiplex PCR was the method, and the copy in TCRdb shows in-frame clones only, minus some. D and trimming were read from the DNA, whereas the V and J calls and clone size are those reported in that table. The table lists fewer than 200,000 clones, roughly 91% of them singletons. This clonotype originated in a man aged 18 to 30 with COVID-19, enrolled during active disease. V is TRBV10-2 and J is TRBJ2-3; 10 positions match TRBD2. The sample was peripheral blood. The CDR3 loop is CASSPSRLAGDTQYF. The CDR3 nucleotides read TGCGCCAGCAGTCCGTCCCGACTAGCGGGAGATACGCAGTATTTT.